This TCR beta chain was identified in a study of T-cell reconstitution after alpha-beta-depleted transplantation in children. Unique molecular identifiers were used in preparing the TCRbeta library. Each CDR3 protein gets one entry after TCRdb re-called the PCR reads with MiXCR. The table includes about 400,000 distinct CDR3 sequences, roughly 21% detected once. Germline V gives CDR1 MDHEN, CDR2 SYDVKM. The J segment lost 5 bases and the V segment lost 7 bases, leaving 7 bases of the junction unmatched. This CDR3 is built from 15 residues. The sequencing here drew on PBMCs from the stem cell graft donor, taken from the stem cell graft. The chain links TRBV28 to TRBJ2-7; 14 bases are a match to TRBD2. The receptor comes from a human donor who donated a stem cell graft to a child with acute myeloid leukemia. The CDR3 sequence is CASTRTSGRKDEQYF. The CDR3 nucleotides are TGTGCCAGCACCAGGACTAGCGGGAGGAAAGACGAGCAGTACTTC.